The 3 T cell receptor beta chains given below trace back to one sample, sequenced in a study of memory CD4+ T cells and cytomegalovirus serostatus (dated by TCRdb to about 2019). The method was the immunoSEQ multiplex PCR assay. The clones in this table, taken by TCRdb from immuneACCESS, are in-frame only. Not every clone is retained; where verified, under half of the shortfall comes from an unresolved V gene, and the cause of the rest is unknown. This sample comprises about 38,000 clones, roughly 85% of them detected only once. Under 6% of the sample belongs to the ten largest clones. Single viable CD3+CD4+CD8-CD45RO+ cells were sorted as memory CD4+ T cells on a FACSAria II. The sample comprised memory CD4+ T cells from blood. All receptors derive from an adult in good health and CMV-seropositive.

CDR3 DNA sequence: TGTGCCAGCAGCGTAGAAGGTGGACTAGGGGAGACCCAGTACTTC. This codes for CASSVEGGLGETQYF. The chain is built from TRBV9 and TRBJ2-5, with 7 bases matching TRBD2. The trim removed 0 bases at V and 5 bases at J, leaving 7 bases unmatched. Germline CDR1 and CDR2: SGDLS and YYNGEE. The CDR3 covers 15 residues. Supplemented by reference TRBV9 and TRBJ2-5, the full variable domain reads DSGVTQTPKHLITATGQRVTLRCSPRSGDLSVYWYQQSLDQGLQFLIQYYNGEERAKGNILERFSAQQFPDLHSELNLSSLELGDSALYFCASSVEGGLGETQYFGPGTRLLVL.

This clone is medium-sized (0.01 to 0.1%) in the sample. An end of the junction differs from the germline gene, which may be a read error. V usage is TRBV19 and J usage is TRBJ1-2, with 7 nucleotides matching TRBD1. The germline V gene encodes CDR1 LNHDA and CDR2 SQIVND (reference sequence). The CDR3 covers 13 residues. The CDR3 sequence: CASSTRDRADQAF. The DNA for the CDR3 is TGTGCCAGTAGTACCAGAGACAGGGCCGATCAAGCCTTC. Looking up the rest from reference TRBV19 and TRBJ1-2 gives the full variable domain: DGGITQSPKYLFRKEGQNVTLSCEQNLNHDAMYWYRQDPGQGLRLIYYSQIVNDFQKGDIAEGYSVSREKKESFPLTVTSAQKNPTAFYLCASSTRDRADQAFGSGTRLTVV.

This rearrangement joins TRBV2 to TRBJ1-1, with D perhaps matching TRBD1 (6 bases). Germline loops: CDR1 SNHLY, CDR2 FYNNEI. This CDR3 spans 13 amino acids. V was shortened by 5 bases and J by 4 bases, with 11 bases between the two germline ends. The CDR3 nucleotides are TGTGCCAGCAGTAAGGGGGTGGGCACTGAAGCTTTCTTT. It specifies CASSKGVGTEAFF.